This is a list of T cell receptor beta chains from one sample in a study of blood T cell repertoires in COVID-19. Clones were read by immunoSEQ multiplex PCR, and TCRdb kept only the in-frame ones, dropping some. The sample lists about 80,000 clones, roughly 86% occurring once. Sequencing used peripheral blood. These receptors came from a man in his 60s with acute or convalescent COVID-19. Each CDR3 is given with its conserved first and last residue. D genes are given only for firm matches. The size of a clone is reported for some rows only, either as once, few or many, or as a class for expanded clones.

v_gene,d_gene,abundance,j_gene,CDR3nt,CDR3aa
TRBV30,-,few,TRBJ1-5,TGTGCCTGGAGTAACAGAAATAATCAGCCCCAGCATTTT,CAWSNRNNQPQHF
TRBV19,-,few,TRBJ2-6,TGTGCCAGTAGCTTCCCGGGACACTACCCCGCTGCGGCAGGGGCCAACGTCCTGACTTTC,CASSFPGHYPAAAGANVLTF
TRBV5-1,TRBD2,-,TRBJ2-1,TGCGCCAGCAGCTTGGATCTAGCGGGAGACAATGAGCAGTTCTTC,CASSLDLAGDNEQFF
TRBV6-5,-,-,TRBJ1-2,TGTGCCAGCAGGACGACAGGACCCTATGGCTACACCTTC,CASRTTGPYGYTF
TRBV4-3,TRBD2,-,TRBJ2-2,TGCGCCAGCAGCCAAGACCCTCGGGGAGCGGGGGCGACCGGGGAGCTGTTTTTT,CASSQDPRGAGATGELFF
TRBV6-5,TRBD2,-,TRBJ2-7,TGTGCCACAACTAGCGGGGGAACGTACTACGAGCAGTACTTC,CATTSGGTYYEQYF
TRBV5-6,TRBD1,-,TRBJ1-4,TGTGCCAGCAGCTCAATACAGGGGACTAATGAAAAACTGTTTTTT,CASSSIQGTNEKLFF
TRBV19,-,few,TRBJ1-1,TGTGCCAGTAGTATTGTCTCGGCGGGGAACACTGAAGCTTTCTTT,CASSIVSAGNTEAFF
TRBV6-2/TRBV6-3,-,many,TRBJ1-2,TGTGCCAGCAGCCCCGGCGGGGTAGTCTATGGCTACACCTTC,CASSPGGVVYGYTF
TRBV24-1,TRBD2,-,TRBJ2-7,TGTGCCACCAGTGATGGGACTAGCGGACACTACGAGCAGTACTTC,CATSDGTSGHYEQYF
TRBV14,TRBD1,once,TRBJ1-2,TGTGCCAGCAGCCTGTTGGGGACAGGGGGCGTGTATGGCTACACCTTC,CASSLLGTGGVYGYTF
TRBV5-5,TRBD2,-,TRBJ2-3,TGTGCCAGCAGCAAGACTAGCTCCCAAAATCTAAATACGCAGTATTTT,CASSKTSSQNLNTQYF
TRBV5-1,-,-,TRBJ2-2,TGCGCCAGCAGCTTCGGACAGAACACCGGGGAGCTGTTTTTT,CASSFGQNTGELFF
TRBV28,TRBD2,-,TRBJ2-1,TGTGCCAGCAGCCCCGTGGGGCTAGCGGGAGTTAATGAGCAGTTCTTC,CASSPVGLAGVNEQFF
TRBV27,TRBD1,-,TRBJ1-5,TGTGCCAGCGGGACAGGGGGTTATCAGCCCCAGCATTTT,CASGTGGYQPQHF
TRBV4-3,-,-,TRBJ1-2,TGCGCCAGCAGCTCTGTTTTTGAGGATCCTCGCGGCTACACCTTC,CASSSVFEDPRGYTF
TRBV4-2,-,few,TRBJ2-1,TGTGCCAGCAGCCCCTTGGGTGGGGGGAGCTCCTACAATGAGCAGTTCTTC,CASSPLGGGSSYNEQFF
TRBV6-1,TRBD1,-,TRBJ1-1,TGTGCCAGCAGTGACCCTGGACAGGGTCTAGTAAAAGAAGCTTTCTTT,CASSDPGQGLVKEAFF
TRBV12-3/TRBV12-4,-,-,TRBJ1-1,TGTGCCAGCAGTTTAGAAGGGGCTGAAGCTTTCTTT,CASSLEGAEAFF
TRBV6-6,-,-,TRBJ1-2,TGTGCCAGCAGTCCCGGGTCTAACTATGGCTACACCTTC,CASSPGSNYGYTF
TRBV6-5,-,-,TRBJ1-2,TGTGCCAGCGTTCAGGGCCCCGCCAACTATGGCTACACCTTC,CASVQGPANYGYTF